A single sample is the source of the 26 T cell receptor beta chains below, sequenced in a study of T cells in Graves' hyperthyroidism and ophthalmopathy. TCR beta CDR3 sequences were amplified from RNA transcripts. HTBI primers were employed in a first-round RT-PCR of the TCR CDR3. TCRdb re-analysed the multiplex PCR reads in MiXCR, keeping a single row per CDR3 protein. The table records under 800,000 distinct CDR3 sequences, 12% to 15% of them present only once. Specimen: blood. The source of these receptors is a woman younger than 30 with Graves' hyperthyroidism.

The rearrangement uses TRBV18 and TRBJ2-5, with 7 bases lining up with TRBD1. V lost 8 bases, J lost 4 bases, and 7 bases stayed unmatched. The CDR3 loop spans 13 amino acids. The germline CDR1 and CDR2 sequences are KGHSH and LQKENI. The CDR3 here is CASQRTGRETQYF. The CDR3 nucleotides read TGTGCCAGCCAAAGGACAGGTCGAGAGACCCAGTACTTC.

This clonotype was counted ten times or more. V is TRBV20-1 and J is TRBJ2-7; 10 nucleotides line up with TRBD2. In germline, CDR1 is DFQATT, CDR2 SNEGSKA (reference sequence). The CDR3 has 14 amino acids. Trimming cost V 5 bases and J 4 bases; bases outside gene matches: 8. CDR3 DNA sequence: TGCAGTGCTCTCAAGCGGGAGGGCCATTACGAGCAGTACTTC. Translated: CSALKREGHYEQYF.

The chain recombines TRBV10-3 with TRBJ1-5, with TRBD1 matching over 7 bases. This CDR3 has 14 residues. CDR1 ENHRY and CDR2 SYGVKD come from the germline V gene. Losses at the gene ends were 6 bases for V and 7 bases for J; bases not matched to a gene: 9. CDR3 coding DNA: TGTGCCATCAGCGCGACAGGGATGTTGCAGCCCCAGCATTTT. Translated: CAISATGMLQPQHF.

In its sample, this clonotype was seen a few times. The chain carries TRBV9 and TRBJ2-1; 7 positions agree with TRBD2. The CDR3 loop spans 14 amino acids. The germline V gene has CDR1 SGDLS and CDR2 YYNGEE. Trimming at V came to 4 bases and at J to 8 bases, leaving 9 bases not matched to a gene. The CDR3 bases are TGTGCCAGCAGCCCCGGGGGGAGGGTTCATGAGCAGTTCTTC. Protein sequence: CASSPGGRVHEQFF.

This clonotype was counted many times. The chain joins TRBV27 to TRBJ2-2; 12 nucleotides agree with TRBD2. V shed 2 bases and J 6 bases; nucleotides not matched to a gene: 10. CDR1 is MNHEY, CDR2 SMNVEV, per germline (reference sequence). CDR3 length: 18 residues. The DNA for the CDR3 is TGTGCCAGCAGTTTACGTTCGTGGACTAGCGGGACCGCCGGGGAGCTGTTTTTT. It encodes CASSLRSWTSGTAGELFF.

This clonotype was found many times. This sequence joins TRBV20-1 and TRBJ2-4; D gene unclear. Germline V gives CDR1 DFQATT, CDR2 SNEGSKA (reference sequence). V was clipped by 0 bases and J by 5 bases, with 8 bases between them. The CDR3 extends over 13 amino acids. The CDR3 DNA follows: TGCAGTGCTAGAGATCAAGGCGAAAACATTCAGTACTTC. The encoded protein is CSARDQGENIQYF.

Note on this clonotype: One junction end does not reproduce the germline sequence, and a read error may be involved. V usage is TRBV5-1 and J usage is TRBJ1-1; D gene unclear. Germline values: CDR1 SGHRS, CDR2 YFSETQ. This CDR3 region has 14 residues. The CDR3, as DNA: TGCGCCAGCGGCTTACTGGACCAGAACACTGAAGCTTTCTTT. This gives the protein CASGLLDQNTEAFF.

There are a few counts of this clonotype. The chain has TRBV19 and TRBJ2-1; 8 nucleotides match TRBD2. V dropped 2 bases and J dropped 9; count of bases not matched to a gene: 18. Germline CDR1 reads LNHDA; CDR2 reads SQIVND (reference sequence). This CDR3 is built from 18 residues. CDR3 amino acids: CASSIRGGGSGSESEQFF. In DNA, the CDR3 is TGTGCCAGTAGTATAAGGGGTGGCGGGAGCGGGAGTGAATCTGAGCAGTTCTTC.

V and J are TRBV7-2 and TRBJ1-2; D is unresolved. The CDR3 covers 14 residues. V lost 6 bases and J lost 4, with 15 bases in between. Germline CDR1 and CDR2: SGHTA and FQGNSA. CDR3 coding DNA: TGTGCCAGCAGACAATTCGGAGGATTCTATGGCTACACCTTC. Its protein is CASRQFGGFYGYTF.

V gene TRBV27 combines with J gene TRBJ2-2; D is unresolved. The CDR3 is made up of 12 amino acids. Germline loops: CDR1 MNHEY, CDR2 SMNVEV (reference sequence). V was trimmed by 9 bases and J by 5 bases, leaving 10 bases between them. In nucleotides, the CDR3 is TGTGCCAGTCATTCATCTACCGGGGAGCTGTTTTTT. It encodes CASHSSTGELFF.

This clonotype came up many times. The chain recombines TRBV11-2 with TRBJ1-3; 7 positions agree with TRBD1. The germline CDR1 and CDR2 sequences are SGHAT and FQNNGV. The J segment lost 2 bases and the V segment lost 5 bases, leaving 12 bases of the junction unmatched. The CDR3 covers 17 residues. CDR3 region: CASSGLGDREPGNTIYF. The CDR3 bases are TGTGCCAGCAGCGGTCTCGGCGACAGGGAACCTGGAAACACCATATATTTT.

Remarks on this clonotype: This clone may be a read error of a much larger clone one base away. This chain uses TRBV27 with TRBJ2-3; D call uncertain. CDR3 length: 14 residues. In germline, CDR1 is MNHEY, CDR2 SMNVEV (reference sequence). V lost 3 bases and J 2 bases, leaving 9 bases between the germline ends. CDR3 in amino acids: CASSLLLVTDTQYF. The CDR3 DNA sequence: TGTGCCAGCAGTTTGTTACTGGTCACAGATACGCAGTATTTT.

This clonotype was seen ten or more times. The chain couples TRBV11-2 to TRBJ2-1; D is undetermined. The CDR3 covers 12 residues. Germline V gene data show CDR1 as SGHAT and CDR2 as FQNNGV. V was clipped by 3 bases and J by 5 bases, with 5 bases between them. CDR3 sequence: CASSFGHNEQFF. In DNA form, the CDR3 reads TGTGCCAGCAGCTTCGGTCACAATGAGCAGTTCTTC.

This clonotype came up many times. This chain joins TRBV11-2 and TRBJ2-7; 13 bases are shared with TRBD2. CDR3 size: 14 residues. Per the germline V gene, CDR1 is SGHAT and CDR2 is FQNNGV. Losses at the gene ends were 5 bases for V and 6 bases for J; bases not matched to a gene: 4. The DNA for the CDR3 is TGTGCCAGCAGCCCAAGACTAGCGGGAGGCGAGCAGTACTTC. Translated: CASSPRLAGGEQYF.

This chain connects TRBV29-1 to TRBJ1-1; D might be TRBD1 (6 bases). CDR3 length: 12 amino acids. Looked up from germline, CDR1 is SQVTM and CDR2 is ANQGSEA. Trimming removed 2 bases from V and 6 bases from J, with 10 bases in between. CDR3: CSVERGGAEAFF. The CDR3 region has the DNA TGCAGCGTTGAACGAGGGGGGGCTGAAGCTTTCTTT.

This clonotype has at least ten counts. The chain's CDR3 is CSARPPWGYEQYF. CDR3 nucleotides: TGCAGTGCTAGACCTCCTTGGGGGTACGAGCAGTACTTC. V usage is TRBV20-1 and J usage is TRBJ2-7; D is perhaps TRBD1 or TRBD2 (5 bases each). The V end lost 2 bases, the J end lost 4 bases, and 12 bases lay between the germline ends. Per the germline V gene, CDR1 is DFQATT and CDR2 is SNEGSKA (reference sequence). The CDR3 runs 13 residues.

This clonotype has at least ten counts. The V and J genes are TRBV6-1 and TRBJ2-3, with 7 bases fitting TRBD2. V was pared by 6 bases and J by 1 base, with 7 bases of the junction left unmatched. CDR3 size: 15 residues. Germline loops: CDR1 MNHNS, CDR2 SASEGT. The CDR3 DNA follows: TGTGCCAGCAGGACTCGCGGGGGAGGCACAGATACGCAGTATTTT. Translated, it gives CASRTRGGGTDTQYF.

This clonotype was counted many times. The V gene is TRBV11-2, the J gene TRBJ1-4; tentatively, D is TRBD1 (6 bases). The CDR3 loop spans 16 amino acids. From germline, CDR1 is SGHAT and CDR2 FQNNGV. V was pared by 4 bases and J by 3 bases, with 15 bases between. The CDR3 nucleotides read TGTGCCAGCAGCTCTCCCTACAGGGCGGCTAATGAAAAACTGTTTTTT. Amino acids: CASSSPYRAANEKLFF.

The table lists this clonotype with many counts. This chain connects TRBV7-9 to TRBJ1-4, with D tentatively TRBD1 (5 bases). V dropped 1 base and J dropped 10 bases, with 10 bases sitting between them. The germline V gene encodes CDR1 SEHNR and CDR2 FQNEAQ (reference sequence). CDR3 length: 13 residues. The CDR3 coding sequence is TGTGCCAGCAGCTTAGAGCGGGGACGAAAACTGTTTTTT. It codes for CASSLERGRKLFF.

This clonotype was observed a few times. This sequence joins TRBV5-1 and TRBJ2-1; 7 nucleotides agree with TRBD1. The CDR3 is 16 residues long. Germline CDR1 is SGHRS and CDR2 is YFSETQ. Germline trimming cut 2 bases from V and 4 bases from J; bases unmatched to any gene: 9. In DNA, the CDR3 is TGCGCCAGCAGCTTAGGGGACAGTTTAAAATACAATGAGCAGTTCTTC. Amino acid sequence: CASSLGDSLKYNEQFF.

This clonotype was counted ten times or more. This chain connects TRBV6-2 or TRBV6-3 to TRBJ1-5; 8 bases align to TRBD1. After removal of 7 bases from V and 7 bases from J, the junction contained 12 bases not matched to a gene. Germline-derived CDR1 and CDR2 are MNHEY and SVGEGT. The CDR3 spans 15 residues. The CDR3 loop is CASTQAQGASQPQHF. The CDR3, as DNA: TGTGCCAGCACCCAAGCCCAGGGGGCCTCGCAGCCCCAGCATTTT.

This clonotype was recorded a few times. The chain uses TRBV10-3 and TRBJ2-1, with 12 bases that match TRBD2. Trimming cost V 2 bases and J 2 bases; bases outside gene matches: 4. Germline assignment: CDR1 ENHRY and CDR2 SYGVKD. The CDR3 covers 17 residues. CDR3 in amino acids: CAISERLAGGTYNEQFF. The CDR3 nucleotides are TGTGCCATCAGTGAGAGGCTAGCGGGAGGGACCTACAATGAGCAGTTCTTC.

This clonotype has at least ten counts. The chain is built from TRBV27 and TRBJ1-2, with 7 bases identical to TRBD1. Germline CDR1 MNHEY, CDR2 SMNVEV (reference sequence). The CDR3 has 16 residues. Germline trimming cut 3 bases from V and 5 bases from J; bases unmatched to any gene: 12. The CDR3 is CASSFSHTGVGYGYTF. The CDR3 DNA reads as TGTGCCAGCAGTTTTAGCCACACAGGGGTAGGGTATGGCTACACCTTC.

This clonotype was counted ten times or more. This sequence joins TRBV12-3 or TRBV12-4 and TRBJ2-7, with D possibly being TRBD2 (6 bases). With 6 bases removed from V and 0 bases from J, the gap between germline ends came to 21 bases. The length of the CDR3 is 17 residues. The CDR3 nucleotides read TGTGCCAGCAGCCGAGAAAAGTGGGACTTCAGCTCCTACGAGCAGTACTTC. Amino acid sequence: CASSREKWDFSSYEQYF.

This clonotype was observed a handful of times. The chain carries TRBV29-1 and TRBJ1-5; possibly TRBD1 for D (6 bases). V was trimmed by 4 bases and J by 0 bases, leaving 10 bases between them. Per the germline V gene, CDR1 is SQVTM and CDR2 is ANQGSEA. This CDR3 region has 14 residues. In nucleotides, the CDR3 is TGCAGCGTTGGACAGGCGGATAGCAATCAGCCCCAGCATTTT. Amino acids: CSVGQADSNQPQHF.

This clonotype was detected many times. The CDR3 nucleotides read TGTGCCAGCGTTAGGGGGACCACTGAAGCTTTCTTT. This translates into CASVRGTTEAFF. This chain links TRBV18 with TRBJ1-1, with D possibly being TRBD1 (6 bases). Trimming shortened V by 8 bases and J by 4 bases, and 11 bases separated the two germline ends. This CDR3 has 12 residues. The germline V gene encodes CDR1 KGHSH and CDR2 LQKENI.